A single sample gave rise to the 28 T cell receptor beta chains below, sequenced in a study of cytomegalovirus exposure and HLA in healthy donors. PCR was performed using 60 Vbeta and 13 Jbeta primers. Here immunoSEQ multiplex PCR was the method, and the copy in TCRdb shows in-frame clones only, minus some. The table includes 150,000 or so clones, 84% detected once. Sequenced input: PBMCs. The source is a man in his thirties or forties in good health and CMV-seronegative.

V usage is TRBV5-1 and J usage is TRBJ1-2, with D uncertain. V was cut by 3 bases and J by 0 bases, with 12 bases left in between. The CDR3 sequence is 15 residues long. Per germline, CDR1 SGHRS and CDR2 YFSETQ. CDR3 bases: TGCGCCAGCAGCTCTTCGGGCGGGGCTAACTATGGCTACACCTTC. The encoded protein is CASSSSGGANYGYTF.

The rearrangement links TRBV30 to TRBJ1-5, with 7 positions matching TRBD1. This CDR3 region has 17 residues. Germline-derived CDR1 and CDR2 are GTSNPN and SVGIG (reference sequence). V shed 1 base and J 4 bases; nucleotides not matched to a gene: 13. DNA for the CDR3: TGTGCCTGGAGTGCACTCCGGACAGGATCGGGTAATCAGCCCCAGCATTTT. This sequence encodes CAWSALRTGSGNQPQHF.

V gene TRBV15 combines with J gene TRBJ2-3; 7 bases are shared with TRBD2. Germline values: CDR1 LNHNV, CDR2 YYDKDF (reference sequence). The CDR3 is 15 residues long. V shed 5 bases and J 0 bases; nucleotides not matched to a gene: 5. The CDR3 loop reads CATSRGVSSTDTQYF. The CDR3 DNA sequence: TGTGCCACCAGCCGGGGGGTCTCCAGCACAGATACGCAGTATTTT.

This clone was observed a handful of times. CDR3 nucleotide sequence: TGCGCCAGCAGCCAAGAGGGGGAAGGCGAGCAGTACTTC. Amino acids: CASSQEGEGEQYF. This chain connects TRBV5-1 to TRBJ2-7; weak D call: TRBD1 (6 bases). CDR3 size: 13 residues. V was pared by 4 bases and J by 6 bases, with 14 bases between. Germline V CDR1 and CDR2: SGHRS, YFSETQ.

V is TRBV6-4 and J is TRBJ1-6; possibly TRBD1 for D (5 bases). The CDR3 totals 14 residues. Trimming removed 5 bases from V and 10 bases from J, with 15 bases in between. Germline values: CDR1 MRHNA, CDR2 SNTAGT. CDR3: CASSLYQGQSPLHF. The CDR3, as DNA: TGTGCCAGCAGTTTGTATCAGGGTCAATCACCCCTCCACTTT.

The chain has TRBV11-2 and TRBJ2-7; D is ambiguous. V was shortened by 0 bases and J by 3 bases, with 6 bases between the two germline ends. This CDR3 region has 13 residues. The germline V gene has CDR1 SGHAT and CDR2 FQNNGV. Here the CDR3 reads CASSLEPGYEQYF. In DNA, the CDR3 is TGTGCCAGCAGCTTAGAACCGGGCTACGAGCAGTACTTC.

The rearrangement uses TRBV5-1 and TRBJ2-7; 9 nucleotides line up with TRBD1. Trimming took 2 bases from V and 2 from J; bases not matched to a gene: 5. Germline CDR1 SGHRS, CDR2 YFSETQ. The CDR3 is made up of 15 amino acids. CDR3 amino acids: CASSFRDRATYEQYF. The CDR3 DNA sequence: TGCGCCAGCAGCTTCCGGGACAGGGCTACCTACGAGCAGTACTTC.

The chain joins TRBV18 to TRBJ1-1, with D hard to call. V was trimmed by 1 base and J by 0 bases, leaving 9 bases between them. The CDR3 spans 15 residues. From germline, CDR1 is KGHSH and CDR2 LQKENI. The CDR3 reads CASSPQSKMNTEAFF. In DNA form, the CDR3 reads TGTGCCAGCTCACCACAGAGTAAAATGAACACTGAAGCTTTCTTT.

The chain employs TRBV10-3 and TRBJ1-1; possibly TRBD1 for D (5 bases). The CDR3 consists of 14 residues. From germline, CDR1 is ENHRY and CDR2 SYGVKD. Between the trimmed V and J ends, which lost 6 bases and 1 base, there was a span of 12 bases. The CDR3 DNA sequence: TGTGCCATCAGGATGACAGATTCGAACACTGAAGCTTTCTTT. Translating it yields CAIRMTDSNTEAFF.

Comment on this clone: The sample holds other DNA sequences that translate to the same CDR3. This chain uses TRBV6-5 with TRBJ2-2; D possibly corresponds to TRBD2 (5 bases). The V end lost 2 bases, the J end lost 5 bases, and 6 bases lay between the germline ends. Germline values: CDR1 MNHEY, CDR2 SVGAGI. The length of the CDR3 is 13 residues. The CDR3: CASSYRGTGELFF. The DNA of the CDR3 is TGTGCCAGCAGTTACCGGGGAACCGGGGAGCTGTTTTTT.

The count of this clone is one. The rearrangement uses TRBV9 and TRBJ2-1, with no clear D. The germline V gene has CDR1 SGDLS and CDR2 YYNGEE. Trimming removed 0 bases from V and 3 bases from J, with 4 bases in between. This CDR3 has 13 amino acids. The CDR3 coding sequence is TGTGCCAGCAGCGTAGAATACTACAATGAGCAGTTCTTC. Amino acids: CASSVEYYNEQFF.

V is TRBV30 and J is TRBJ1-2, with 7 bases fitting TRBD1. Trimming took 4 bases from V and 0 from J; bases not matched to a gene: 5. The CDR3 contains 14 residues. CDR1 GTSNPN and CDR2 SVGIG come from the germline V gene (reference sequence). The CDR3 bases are TGTGCCTGGAAGGCTCAGGGGGCTAACTATGGCTACACCTTC. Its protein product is CAWKAQGANYGYTF. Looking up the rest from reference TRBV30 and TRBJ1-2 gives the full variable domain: SQTIHQWPATLVQPVGSPLSLECTVEGTSNPNLYWYRQAAGRGLQLLFYSVGIGQISSEVPQNLSASRPQDRQFILSSKKLLLSDSGFYLCAWKAQGANYGYTFGSGTRLTVV.

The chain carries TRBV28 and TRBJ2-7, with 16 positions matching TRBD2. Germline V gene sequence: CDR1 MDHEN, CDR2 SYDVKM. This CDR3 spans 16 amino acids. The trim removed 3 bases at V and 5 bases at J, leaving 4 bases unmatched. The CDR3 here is CASSLGLAGGPDEQYF. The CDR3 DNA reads TGTGCCAGCAGTTTGGGACTAGCGGGAGGGCCTGACGAGCAGTACTTC. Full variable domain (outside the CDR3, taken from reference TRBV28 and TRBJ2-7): DVKVTQSSRYLVKRTGEKVFLECVQDMDHENMFWYRQDPGLGLRLIYFSYDVKMKEKGDIPEGYSVSREKKERFSLILESASTNQTSMYLCASSLGLAGGPDEQYFGPGTRLTVT.

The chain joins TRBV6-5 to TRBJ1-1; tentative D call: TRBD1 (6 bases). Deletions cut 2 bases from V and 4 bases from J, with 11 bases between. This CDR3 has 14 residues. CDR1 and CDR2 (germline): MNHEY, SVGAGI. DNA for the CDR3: TGTGCCAGCAGTTACGCGGGGGCATCCACTGAAGCTTTCTTT. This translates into CASSYAGASTEAFF.

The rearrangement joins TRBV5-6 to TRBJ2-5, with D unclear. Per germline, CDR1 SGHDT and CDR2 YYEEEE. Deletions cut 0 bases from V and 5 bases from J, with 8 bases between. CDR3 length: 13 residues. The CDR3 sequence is CASSLGSLETQYF. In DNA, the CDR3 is TGTGCCAGCAGCTTGGGTAGTTTGGAGACCCAGTACTTC.

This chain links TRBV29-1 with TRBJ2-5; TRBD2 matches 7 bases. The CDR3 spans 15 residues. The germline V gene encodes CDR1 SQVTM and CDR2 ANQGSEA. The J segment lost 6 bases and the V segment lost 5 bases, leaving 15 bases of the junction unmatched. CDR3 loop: CSVPVGQSGGKTQYF. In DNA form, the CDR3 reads TGCAGCGTTCCAGTGGGGCAGTCGGGGGGAAAGACCCAGTACTTC.

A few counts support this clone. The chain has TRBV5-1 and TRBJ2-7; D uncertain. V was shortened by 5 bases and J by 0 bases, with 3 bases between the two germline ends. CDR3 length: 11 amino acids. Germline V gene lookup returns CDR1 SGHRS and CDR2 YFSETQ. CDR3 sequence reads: CASSNSYEQYF. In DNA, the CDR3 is TGCGCCAGCAGTAACTCCTACGAGCAGTACTTC.

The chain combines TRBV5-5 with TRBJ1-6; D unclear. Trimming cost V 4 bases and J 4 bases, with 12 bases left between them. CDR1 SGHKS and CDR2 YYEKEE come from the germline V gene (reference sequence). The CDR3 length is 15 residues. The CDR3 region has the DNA TGTGCCAGCAGCCCCCGGGAATCGTATAATTCACCCCTCCACTTT. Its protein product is CASSPRESYNSPLHF.

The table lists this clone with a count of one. The CDR3 sequence is CASSESQGQLKKLFF. CDR3 coding DNA: TGCGCCAGCAGTGAATCCCAGGGCCAGTTAAAAAAACTGTTTTTT. J is TRBJ1-4 and V is TRBV10-2; a weak D match, TRBD1 (5 bases). The germline V gene encodes CDR1 WSHSY and CDR2 SAAADI. The CDR3 spans 15 residues. V lost 3 bases to trimming and J lost 9 bases, with 17 bases between them.

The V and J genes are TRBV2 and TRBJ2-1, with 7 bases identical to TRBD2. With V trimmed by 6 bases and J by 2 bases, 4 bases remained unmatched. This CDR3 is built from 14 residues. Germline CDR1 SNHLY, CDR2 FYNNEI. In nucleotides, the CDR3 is TGTGCCAGCAGCGGGGCGGGGGCCTACAATGAGCAGTTCTTC. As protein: CASSGAGAYNEQFF.

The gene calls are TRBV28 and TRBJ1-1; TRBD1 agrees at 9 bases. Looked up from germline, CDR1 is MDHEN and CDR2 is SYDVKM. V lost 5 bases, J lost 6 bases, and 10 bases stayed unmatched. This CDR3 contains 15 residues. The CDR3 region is CASSNRGQGGSEAFF. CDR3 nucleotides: TGTGCCAGCAGTAACCGGGGACAGGGAGGTTCTGAAGCTTTCTTT.

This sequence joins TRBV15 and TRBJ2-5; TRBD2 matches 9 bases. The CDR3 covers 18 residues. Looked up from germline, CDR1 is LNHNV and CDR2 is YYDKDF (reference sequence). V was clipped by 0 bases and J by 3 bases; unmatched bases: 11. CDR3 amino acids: CATSRDKMNSGREETQYF. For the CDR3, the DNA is TGTGCCACCAGCAGAGATAAGATGAATAGCGGGAGAGAAGAGACCCAGTACTTC.

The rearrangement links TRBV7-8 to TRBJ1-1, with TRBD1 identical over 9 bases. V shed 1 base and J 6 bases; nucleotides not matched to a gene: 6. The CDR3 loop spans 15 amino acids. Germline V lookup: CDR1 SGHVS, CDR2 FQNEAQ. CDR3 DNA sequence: TGTGCCAGCAGCTTAGAAGGGACAGGGAAGGCTGAAGCTTTCTTT. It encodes CASSLEGTGKAEAFF.

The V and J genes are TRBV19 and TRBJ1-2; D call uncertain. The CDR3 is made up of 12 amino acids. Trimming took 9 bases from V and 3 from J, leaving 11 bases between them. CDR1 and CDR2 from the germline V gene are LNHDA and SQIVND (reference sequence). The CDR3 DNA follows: TGTGCCAGCTCCGAGGACTACTATGGCTACACCTTC. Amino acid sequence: CASSEDYYGYTF.

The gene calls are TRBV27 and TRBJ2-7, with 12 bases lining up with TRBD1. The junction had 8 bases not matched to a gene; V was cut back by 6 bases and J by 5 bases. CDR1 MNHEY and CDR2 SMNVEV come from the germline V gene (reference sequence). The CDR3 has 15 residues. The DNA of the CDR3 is TGTGCCAGCAGCCACCGGGACAGGGGGCTCCACGAGCAGTACTTC. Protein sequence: CASSHRDRGLHEQYF.

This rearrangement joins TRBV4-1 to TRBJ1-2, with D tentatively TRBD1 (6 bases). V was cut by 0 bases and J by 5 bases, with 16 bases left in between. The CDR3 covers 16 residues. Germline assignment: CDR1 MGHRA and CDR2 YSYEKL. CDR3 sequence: CASSQEATQGGYGYTF. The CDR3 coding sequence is TGCGCCAGCAGCCAAGAAGCTACACAGGGTGGATATGGCTACACCTTC.

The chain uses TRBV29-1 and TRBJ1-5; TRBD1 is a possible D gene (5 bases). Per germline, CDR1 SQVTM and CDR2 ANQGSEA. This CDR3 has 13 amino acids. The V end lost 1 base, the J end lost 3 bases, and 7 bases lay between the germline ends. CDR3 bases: TGCAGCGTTGAAGGGGGGGTCAATCAGCCCCAGCATTTT. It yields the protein CSVEGGVNQPQHF.

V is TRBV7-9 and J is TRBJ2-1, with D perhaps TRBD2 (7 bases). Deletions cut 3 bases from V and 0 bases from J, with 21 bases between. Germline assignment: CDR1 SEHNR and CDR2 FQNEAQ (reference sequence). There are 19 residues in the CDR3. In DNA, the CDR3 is TGTGCCAGCAGCTTCCCCCGGGGGGCGGGATCAAGCTCCTACAATGAGCAGTTCTTC. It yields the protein CASSFPRGAGSSSYNEQFF. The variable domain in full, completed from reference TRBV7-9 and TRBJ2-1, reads DTGVSQNPRHKITKRGQNVTFRCDPISEHNRLYWYRQTLGQGPEFLTYFQNEAQLEKSRLLSDRFSAERPKGSFSTLEIQRTEQGDSAMYLCASSFPRGAGSSSYNEQFFGPGTRLTVL.